The 12 T cell receptor beta chains below all came from one sample that was sequenced in a study of shared T cell receptors in the human thymus. The data were produced by immunoSEQ multiplex PCR, yet TCRdb's version contains in-frame clones alone and is incomplete. This sample has 550,000 to 800,000 clones, with over 75% found just once. This same sample was also part of a study on human thymus T cells.

Material for sequencing was thymocytes. These receptors came from a girl under three years old with a congenital heart defect.

The chain carries TRBV6-1 and TRBJ2-7; 8 nucleotides match TRBD2. The CDR3 is made up of 14 amino acids. Germline CDR1 is MNHNS and CDR2 is SASEGT. Germline trimming cut 4 bases from V and 2 bases from J; bases unmatched to any gene: 4. The CDR3 bases are TGTGCCAGCAGTGGACGAGCGGGGGCCTACGAGCAGTACTTC. It yields the protein CASSGRAGAYEQYF.

V is TRBV7-8 and J is TRBJ1-5; 10 nucleotides match TRBD1. CDR3 size: 16 residues. Germline V gives CDR1 SGHVS, CDR2 FQNEAQ. After removal of 5 bases from V and 1 base from J, the junction contained 5 bases not matched to a gene. The CDR3 DNA follows: TGTGCCAGCAGCCCGACAGGGGGCCGGAGCAATCAGCCCCAGCATTTT. Encoded protein: CASSPTGGRSNQPQHF.

This chain connects TRBV9 to TRBJ1-2; 7 bases match TRBD1. The junction had 5 bases not matched to a gene; V was cut back by 3 bases and J by 6 bases. From germline, CDR1 is SGDLS and CDR2 YYNGEE. This CDR3 spans 13 amino acids. CDR3 sequence reads: CASSERQGDGYTF. The DNA for the CDR3 is TGTGCCAGCAGCGAAAGACAGGGAGATGGCTACACCTTC.

The genes are TRBV4-1 and TRBJ1-5; D is perhaps TRBD1 (5 bases). V lost 2 bases and J lost 0, with 14 bases in between. Germline V CDR1 and CDR2: MGHRA, YSYEKL. The CDR3 is made up of 17 amino acids. CDR3 DNA sequence: TGCGCCAGCAGCCAAACCGTACAGGCCTATAGCAATCAGCCCCAGCATTTT. Translated, it gives CASSQTVQAYSNQPQHF.

The chain is built from TRBV9 and TRBJ2-5; D gene uncertain. The CDR3 loop spans 13 amino acids. Per the germline V gene, CDR1 is SGDLS and CDR2 is YYNGEE. V was shortened by 3 bases and J by 1 base, with 7 bases between the two germline ends. This CDR3 reads CASSARPQETQYF. In nucleotides, the CDR3 is TGTGCCAGCAGCGCGAGGCCCCAAGAGACCCAGTACTTC.

The chain uses TRBV6-5 and TRBJ1-6, with D perhaps matching TRBD1 (6 bases). The CDR3 contains 16 residues. Germline values: CDR1 MNHEY, CDR2 SVGAGI. Trimming shortened V by 4 bases and J by 7 bases, and 17 bases separated the two germline ends. The CDR3 loop is CASSSLRGLKNSPLHF. CDR3 in DNA: TGTGCCAGCAGTTCCCTTAGGGGGTTGAAAAATTCACCCCTCCACTTT.

The J gene is TRBJ1-2, the V gene TRBV19; 8 bases are a match to TRBD1. The CDR3 extends over 17 amino acids. Germline V lookup: CDR1 LNHDA, CDR2 SQIVND (reference sequence). With V trimmed by 6 bases and J by 6 bases, 18 bases remained unmatched. The CDR3 protein is CASRKGQGRSEEDGYTF. The CDR3 DNA is TGTGCCAGTAGAAAAGGACAGGGCCGGTCCGAAGAGGATGGCTACACCTTC. Filled out from reference TRBV19 and TRBJ1-2, the complete variable domain reads DGGITQSPKYLFRKEGQNVTLSCEQNLNHDAMYWYRQDPGQGLRLIYYSQIVNDFQKGDIAEGYSVSREKKESFPLTVTSAQKNPTAFYLCASRKGQGRSEEDGYTFGSGTRLTVV.

The chain employs TRBV27 and TRBJ1-4, with D perhaps matching TRBD1 (5 bases). Trimming shortened V by 4 bases and J by 8 bases, and 11 bases separated the two germline ends. The CDR3 runs 13 residues. Germline V CDR1 and CDR2: MNHEY, SMNVEV (reference sequence). In nucleotides, the CDR3 is TGTGCCAGCAGTTCGCAGGGAAGGGAAAAACTGTTTTTT. Its translation: CASSSQGREKLFF. The whole variable domain, filled in from reference TRBV27 and TRBJ1-4, reads EAQVTQNPRYLITVTGKKLTVTCSQNMNHEYMSWYRQDPGLGLRQIYYSMNVEVTDKGDVPEGYKVSRKEKRNFPLILESPSPNQTSLYFCASSSQGREKLFFGSGTQLSVL.

The V gene is TRBV28, the J gene TRBJ2-6, with TRBD1 as a possible D gene (5 bases). From germline, CDR1 is MDHEN and CDR2 SYDVKM. The CDR3 spans 15 residues. V was cut by 3 bases and J by 0 bases, with 6 bases left in between. Here the CDR3 reads CASSFRGSGANVLTF. The CDR3 coding sequence is TGTGCCAGCAGTTTTAGGGGCTCTGGGGCCAACGTCCTGACTTTC.

The CDR3 protein is CASSYSREGPPPLHF. The CDR3 nucleotides read TGTGCCAGCAGTTATAGTAGGGAGGGTCCTCCACCCCTCCACTTT. The rearrangement links TRBV6-6 to TRBJ1-6; D is uncertain. This CDR3 has 15 amino acids. The V gene's germline CDR1 is MNHNY and CDR2 SVGAGI (reference sequence). V was shortened by 3 bases and J by 11 bases, with 17 bases between the two germline ends.

This rearrangement joins TRBV7-3 to TRBJ2-1; D ambiguous. Trimming removed 0 bases from V and 5 bases from J, with 8 bases in between. Germline CDR1 and CDR2: SGHTA and FQGTGA. This CDR3 is built from 14 residues. The DNA for the CDR3 is TGTGCCAGCAGCTTAACTTCGCTAGACAATGAGCAGTTCTTC. It translates to CASSLTSLDNEQFF. Filled out from reference TRBV7-3 and TRBJ2-1, the complete variable domain reads GAGVSQTPSNKVTEKGKYVELRCDPISGHTALYWYRQSLGQGPEFLIYFQGTGAADDSGLPNDRFFAVRPEGSVSTLKIQRTERGDSAVYLCASSLTSLDNEQFFGPGTRLTVL.

The V and J genes are TRBV9 and TRBJ2-7, with a weak D call TRBD1 (6 bases). The CDR3 is 15 residues long. Trimming stripped 4 bases from V and 2 bases from J, with 16 bases between. Germline V gene data show CDR1 as SGDLS and CDR2 as YYNGEE. CDR3 bases: TGTGCCAGCAGCCCGCGGACAGAGCCTCCCTACGAGCAGTACTTC. Its translation is CASSPRTEPPYEQYF.